This T cell receptor (beta chain) appears in the sequencing data of a study of T cell changes during pregnancy in multiple sclerosis (dated by TCRdb to between 2018 and 2020). With regard to the full study: The study looked at changes in the T cell repertoire across pregnancy in women with multiple sclerosis.

Preparation of the library involved the immunoSEQ multiplex PCR assay. In its TCRdb copy, this immuneACCESS table keeps in-frame sequences only and misses some clones. Where compared with another copy, unresolved V genes explain less than half of these, and the others have no known cause. The sample table records approximately 98,000 clones; about 90% of these occur just once. The ten biggest clones cover approximately 2.2% of the sample. Trimmed from V: 6 bases; trimmed from J: 5 bases; junction bases lacking a gene match: 5. The CDR3 contains 13 residues, cysteine and phenylalanine counted. The read is trimmed to its CDR3 DNA, 39 bases read in frame from base 1. The germline V gene specifies MNHEY as CDR1 and SVGAGI as CDR2. On this clone: This receptor's antigen is unknown. Within one base of it there is no much larger clone, and no base qualities were kept.

This specimen was peripheral blood, taken after pregnancy. The chain joins TRBV6-5 to TRBJ1-2; 8 of the junction bases match TRBD1. This receptor was taken from a female donor in good health, enrolled as a control in a pregnancy study. The CDR3: CASSIQGGYGYTF. The DNA sequence is as follows: TGTGCCAGCAGCATACAGGGGGGGTATGGCTACACCTTC.